The T cell receptor (beta chain) under discussion was sequenced for a study of T cell repertoires in cytomegalovirus infection. For the study at large: Public TCR beta signatures were indicative of both CMV infection and a matching HLA type. Study-wide results and caveats: CMV carriers with the relevant HLA were identified by cumulative public TCR beta family frequency. The ex vivo response was dominated by HLA-C-restricted CMV-specific TCR beta clonotypes.

Germline V CDR1 and CDR2: SNHLY, FYNNEI. V lost 5 bases, J lost 4 bases, and 11 bases lay in between. This CDR3 region has 13 residues. TCRdb processed the reads anew with MiXCR; each CDR3 protein has one entry. This table holds under 150,000 distinct CDR3 sequences, approximately 9.2% found once. With regard to this clonotype: Its antigen is not known.

The clonotype originates from a human donor in good health (CMV status not recorded). Some clones in this sample may be carry-over from other donors' samples. Sequenced input: PBMCs. The chain links TRBV2 to TRBJ2-5; D is undetermined. CDR3 nucleotides: TGTGCCAGCAGTCCCCACGGGCCAGAGACCCAGTACTTC. Translating gives CASSPHGPETQYF.